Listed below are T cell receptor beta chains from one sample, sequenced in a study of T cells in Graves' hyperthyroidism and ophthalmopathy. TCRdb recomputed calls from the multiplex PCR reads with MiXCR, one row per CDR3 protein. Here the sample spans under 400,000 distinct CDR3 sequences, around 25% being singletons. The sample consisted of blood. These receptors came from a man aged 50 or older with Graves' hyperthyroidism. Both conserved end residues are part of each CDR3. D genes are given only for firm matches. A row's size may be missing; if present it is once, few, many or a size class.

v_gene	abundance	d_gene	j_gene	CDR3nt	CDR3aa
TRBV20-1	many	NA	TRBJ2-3	TGCAGTGCTCTTCAGAGAGCCCCAGATACGCAGTATTTT	CSALQRAPDTQYF
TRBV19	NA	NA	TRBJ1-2	TGTGCTCCGAAAGCACACTATGGCTACACCTTC	CAPKAHYGYTF
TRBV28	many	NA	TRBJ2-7	TGTGCCAGCAGATCGACAGGATACTCCTACGAGCAGTACTTC	CASRSTGYSYEQYF
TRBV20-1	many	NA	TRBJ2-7	TGCAGCTGGACGGTGAGGGAGGACGAGCAGTACTTC	CSWTVREDEQYF
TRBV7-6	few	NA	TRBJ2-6	TGTGCCAGCAGCTTAGAAATCGGGGACTCTGGGGCCAACGTCCTGACTTTC	CASSLEIGDSGANVLTF
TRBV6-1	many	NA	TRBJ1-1	TGTGCCAGCAGTGAGTGGATGAACACTGAAGCTTTCTTT	CASSEWMNTEAFF
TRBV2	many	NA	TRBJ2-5	TGTGCCAGCAGTGAAGCGCTCGGAGGGGAAGAGACCCAGTACTTC	CASSEALGGEETQYF
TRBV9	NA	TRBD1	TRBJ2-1	TGTGCCAGCTCACGCCGGGACAGGGACTACAATGAGCAGTTCTTC	CASSRRDRDYNEQFF
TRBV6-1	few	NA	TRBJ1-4	TGTGCCAGCACCTACGGCGTGGGGGGCTTTGAAAAACTGTTTTTT	CASTYGVGGFEKLFF
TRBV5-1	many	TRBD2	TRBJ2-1	TGCGCCAGCACCCTAGCGGGAGAGGGGTTACATGAGCAGTTCTTC	CASTLAGEGLHEQFF
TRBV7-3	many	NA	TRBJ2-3	TGTGCCAGCAGCTTAATTTCCAACACAGATACGCAGTATTTT	CASSLISNTDTQYF
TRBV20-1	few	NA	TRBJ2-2	TGCAGTGCTAGTCGGGGAACTCCCCGCGCCGGGGAGCTGTTTTTT	CSASRGTPRAGELFF
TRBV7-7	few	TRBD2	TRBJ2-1	TGTGCTAGCAGCCCCACTAGCGGGCCCCCCTACAATGAGCAGTTCTTC	CASSPTSGPPYNEQFF
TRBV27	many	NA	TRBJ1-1	TGTGCCAGCAGCCCGTACCAGGACGGGAACACTGAAGCTTTCTTT	CASSPYQDGNTEAFF
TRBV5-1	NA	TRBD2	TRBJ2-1	TGCGCCAGCAGCCCCAGGACTAGCTCGGGCGATGAGCAGTTCTTC	CASSPRTSSGDEQFF
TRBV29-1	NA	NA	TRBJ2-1	TGCAGCGCCCGGGCCCTGGGAGCGGTAAATGAGCAGTTCTTC	CSARALGAVNEQFF
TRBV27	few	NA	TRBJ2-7	TGTGCCAGCAGTTTTAGGTCAGGCGAGCAGTACTTC	CASSFRSGEQYF
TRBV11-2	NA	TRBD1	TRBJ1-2	TGTGCCAGCAGCCCGGCGACAGGGGGTAACTATGGCTACACCTTC	CASSPATGGNYGYTF
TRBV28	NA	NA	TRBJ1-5	TGTGCCAGCCGTCGGGTCGGGGTTGAGGGCAATCAGCCCCAGCATTTT	CASRRVGVEGNQPQHF
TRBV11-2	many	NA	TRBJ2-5	TGTGCCAGCACCCAGGGGGAGACCCAGTACTTC	CASTQGETQYF
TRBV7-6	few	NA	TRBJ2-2	TGTGCCAGCAGCTCCGACTCATCATGGGTCTCCGGGGAGCTGTTTTTT	CASSSDSSWVSGELFF
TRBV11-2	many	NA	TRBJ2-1	TGTGCCAGCAGCCGCTCCAATGAGCAGTTCTTC	CASSRSNEQFF
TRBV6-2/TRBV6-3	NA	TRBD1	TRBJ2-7	TGTGCCAGCAGTTATCGGGACAGCAGGAGCTCCTACGAGCAGTACTTC	CASSYRDSRSSYEQYF
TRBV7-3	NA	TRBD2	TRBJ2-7	TGCGCCAGCAGCCAATTTTTACTAGCGGGTTACGAGCAGTACTTC	CASSQFLLAGYEQYF
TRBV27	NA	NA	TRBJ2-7	TGTGCCAGCAGTTCGCAGGGGCCATACGAGCAGTACTTC	CASSSQGPYEQYF
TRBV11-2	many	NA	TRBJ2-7	TGTGCCAGCAGCTTAGTCGCCGGTTCCTACGAGCAGTACTTC	CASSLVAGSYEQYF
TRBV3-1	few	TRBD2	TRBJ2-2	TGTGCCAGCAGCCTCCCGACTAGCGGGTTTATAAACACCGGGGAGCTGTTTTTT	CASSLPTSGFINTGELFF
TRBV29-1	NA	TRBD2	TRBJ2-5	TGCAGCGTCAAAGCACCGGGACTAGCGGGAGAGACCCAGTACTTC	CSVKAPGLAGETQYF
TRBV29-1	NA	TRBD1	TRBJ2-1	TGCAGCGCCCGCGGCCGGGACAGGGACGGCAACAATGAGCAGTTCTTC	CSARGRDRDGNNEQFF
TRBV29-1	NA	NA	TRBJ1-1	TGCACCTTCGTAAACACTGAAGCTTTCTTT	CTFVNTEAFF
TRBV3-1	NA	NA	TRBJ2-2	TGTGCCAGCAACCCGACGGGGGGCCTCGGGGAGCTGTTTTTT	CASNPTGGLGELFF
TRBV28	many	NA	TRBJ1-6	TGTGCCAGCACCCCGCGCCGTTCACCCCTCCACTTT	CASTPRRSPLHF
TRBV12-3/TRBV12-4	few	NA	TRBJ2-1	TGTGCCAGCACCCCCCAAGACAGGTTAGGCTACAATGAGCAGTTCTTC	CASTPQDRLGYNEQFF
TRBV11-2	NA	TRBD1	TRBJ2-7	TGTGCCAGCAGCTGGATGCGGACAGGTACCTACGAGCAGTACTTC	CASSWMRTGTYEQYF
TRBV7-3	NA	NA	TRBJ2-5	TGTGCCAGCAGCCTAGGGGGGGATCTGCCCCAGTACTTC	CASSLGGDLPQYF